This entry lists 5 T cell receptor beta chains sequenced from one sample in a study of OX40 agonist ivuxolimab in advanced cancers. The assay was immunoSEQ multiplex PCR, and TCRdb's table has in-frame clones only and misses some. The sample holds 50,000 to 65,000 clones, 65% to 90% seen once. Sample: CD4+ or CD8+ T cells sorted from blood, taken in a trial of the OX40 agonist ivuxolimab. Receptors were obtained from an adult with an advanced solid tumor such as melanoma, head and neck, liver or kidney cancer.

The rearrangement links TRBV6-5 to TRBJ2-7; TRBD2 agrees at 8 bases. The germline gives CDR1 MNHEY, CDR2 SVGAGI. Germline trimming cut 6 bases from V and 5 bases from J; bases unmatched to any gene: 12. The CDR3 is 15 residues long. DNA for the CDR3: TGTGCCAGCAGGGTGTTTGCGGGAGGCTTCCACGAGCAGTACTTC. It translates to CASRVFAGGFHEQYF.

This chain links TRBV27 with TRBJ1-6; D is unclear. The V and J ends lost 4 bases and 10 bases respectively, with 17 bases between them. This CDR3 is built from 15 residues. CDR1 is MNHEY, CDR2 SMNVEV, per germline (reference sequence). The CDR3 DNA reads as TGTGCCAGCAGTTCCCTGGGTGACATCGGCTCACCCCTCCACTTT. Translating gives CASSSLGDIGSPLHF.

This chain links TRBV5-1 with TRBJ1-2; D is perhaps TRBD1 (5 bases). The CDR3 is 12 residues long. V lost 2 bases, J lost 6 bases, and 8 bases lay in between. CDR1 and CDR2 (germline): SGHRS, YFSETQ. The CDR3 reads CASSLQQDGYTF. The DNA for the CDR3 is TGCGCCAGCAGCTTACAACAGGATGGCTACACCTTC.

The J gene is TRBJ2-7, the V gene TRBV21-1. TRBV21-1 is designated a pseudogene. CDR3 size: 14 residues. The CDR3 coding sequence is TGTGCCAGCAGTCCGGGCCCGAGCTCCTACGAGCAGTACTTC. It codes for CASSPGPSSYEQYF.

The chain has TRBV4-3 and TRBJ2-7, with a weak D call TRBD1 (6 bases). V lost 0 bases and J 2 bases, leaving 11 bases between the germline ends. This CDR3 is 15 amino acids long. The V gene's germline CDR1 is LGHNA and CDR2 YSLEER. The DNA of the CDR3 is TGCGCCAGCAGCCAAGATTTGGACAGCACCTACGAGCAGTACTTC. It encodes CASSQDLDSTYEQYF.